This TCR beta chain appears in the sequencing data of a study of cytomegalovirus exposure and HLA in healthy donors. Remarks on this clone: The antigen is unknown.

Overall study results and limits: Excluded were some V segments that proved indistinguishable, including TRBV6-2 and TRBV6-3. Segments of the TCR beta V type were, in most cases, productive about 87% or about 30% of the time in an earlier analysis. Presence/absence analyses treated sequencing depth as roughly uniform across donors.

J lost 6 bases, V lost 1 base, and 8 bases had no gene match. The CDR3 is 16 residues long. Germline loops: CDR1 SGHTA, CDR2 FQGNSA. 60 Vbeta and 13 Jbeta primers were used in PCR. Using immunoSEQ multiplex PCR, the repertoire was profiled, and TCRdb retains in-frame clones only, with some absent. The table lists about 190,000 clones, over 60% of them singletons. Donors likely had unrecorded immune exposures despite being nominally healthy when sampled. The sequence was collected from a woman aged 25 to 39 in good health and CMV-seropositive. Source material: PBMCs. The J gene is TRBJ2-5, the V gene TRBV7-2, with 10 bases lining up with TRBD1. CDR3 sequence reads: CASSLGWDRGRKTQYF. The CDR3 region has the DNA TGTGCCAGCAGCTTAGGATGGGACAGGGGTAGGAAGACCCAGTACTTC.